A single T cell receptor (beta chain) is shown here with its context. Its antigen is still unknown. The data derive from a study of shared clonotypes between healthy human individuals. General study findings and limits: Clonotypes that were shared across a few donors made up roughly 5.2% of naive CD4 clonotypes.

Those who donated were healthy HIV-negative adults, with no recent acute infections or vaccinations reported. In germline, CDR1 is SGHAT, CDR2 FQNNGV. The CDR3 is 15 residues long. J lost 5 bases, V lost 5 bases, and 8 bases had no gene match. The input for sorted-subset replicate PCRs was around 0.2 ug DNA, around 30,000 T cell genomes. Assay used: immunoSEQ multiplex PCR; TCRdb lists only in-frame clones, some missing. Among 2 million to 3 million clones listed, around 94% were seen once. The chain carries TRBV11-2 and TRBJ2-2; 7 nucleotides match TRBD1. This clonotype originated in a young man in good health. Material: naive CD4+ T cells sorted from blood. Subset in this sample: CD45RA+ positively selected. The CDR3 DNA reads TGTGCCAGCAGCCAAGAGGGGGCGCGGACCGGGGAGCTGTTTTTT. Protein product: CASSQEGARTGELFF.